This paragraph covers one T cell receptor (beta chain) sequence. Other DNA sequences from this sample encode an identical CDR3 as well. The CDR3 covers 17 residues. V shed 4 bases and J 0 bases; nucleotides not matched to a gene: 4. Germline-derived CDR1 and CDR2 are SEHNR and FQNEAQ (reference sequence). These data originate in a study of shared clonotypes between healthy human individuals. Study as a whole: A donor's plate count was three for CD4 naive and three for CD4 memory; CD8 naive had two and CD8 memory one.

Assay execution proceeded at the deep level. The data were produced by immunoSEQ multiplex PCR, yet TCRdb's version contains in-frame clones alone and is incomplete. Among 1.5 million to 2.5 million clones listed, about 95% were seen once. Terminally differentiated effector memory CD45RA+ cells were left out of the naive CD8 fraction, which was CD45RO-negative and positively selected for CCR7. The sequence came from a man younger than 35 in good health. The chain joins TRBV7-9 to TRBJ2-3, with TRBD2 matching 13 bases. Sequencing was done on a sample of naive CD8+ T cells sorted from blood. The CDR3, as DNA: TGTGCCAGCAGCTCGGGACTAGCGGGAACGAGCACAGATACGCAGTATTTT. Translated: CASSSGLAGTSTDTQYF. The full variable domain, its missing parts supplied by reference TRBV7-9 and TRBJ2-3, is DTGVSQNPRHKITKRGQNVTFRCDPISEHNRLYWYRQTLGQGPEFLTYFQNEAQLEKSRLLSDRFSAERPKGSFSTLEIQRTEQGDSAMYLCASSSGLAGTSTDTQYFGPGTRLTVL.